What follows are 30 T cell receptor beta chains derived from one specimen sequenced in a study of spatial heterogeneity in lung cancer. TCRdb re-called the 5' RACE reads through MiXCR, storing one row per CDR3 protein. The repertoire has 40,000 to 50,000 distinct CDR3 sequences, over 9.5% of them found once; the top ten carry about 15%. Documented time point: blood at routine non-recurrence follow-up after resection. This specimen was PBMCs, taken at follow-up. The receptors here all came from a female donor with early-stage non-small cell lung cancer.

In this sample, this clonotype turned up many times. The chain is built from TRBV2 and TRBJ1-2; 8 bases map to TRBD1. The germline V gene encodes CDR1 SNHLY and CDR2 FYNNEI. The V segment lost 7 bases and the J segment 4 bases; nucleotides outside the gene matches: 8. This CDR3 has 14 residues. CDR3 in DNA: TGTGCCAGCAAGTCGACAGGGGAGGGCTATGGCTACACCTTC. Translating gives CASKSTGEGYGYTF.

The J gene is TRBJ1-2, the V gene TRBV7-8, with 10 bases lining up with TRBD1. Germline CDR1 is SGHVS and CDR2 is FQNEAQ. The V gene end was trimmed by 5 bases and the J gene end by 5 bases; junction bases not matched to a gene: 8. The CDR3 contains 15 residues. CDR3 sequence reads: CASSHRDRGRYGYTF. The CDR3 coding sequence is TGTGCCAGCAGCCACCGGGACAGGGGAAGATATGGCTACACCTTC.

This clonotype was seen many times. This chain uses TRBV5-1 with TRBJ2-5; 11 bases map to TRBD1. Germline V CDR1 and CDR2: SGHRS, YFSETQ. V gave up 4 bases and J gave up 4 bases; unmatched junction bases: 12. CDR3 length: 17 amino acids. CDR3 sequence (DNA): TGCGCCAGCAGCCTGCCTTTAGGGACAGGGGGAATAGAGACCCAGTACTTC. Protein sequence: CASSLPLGTGGIETQYF.

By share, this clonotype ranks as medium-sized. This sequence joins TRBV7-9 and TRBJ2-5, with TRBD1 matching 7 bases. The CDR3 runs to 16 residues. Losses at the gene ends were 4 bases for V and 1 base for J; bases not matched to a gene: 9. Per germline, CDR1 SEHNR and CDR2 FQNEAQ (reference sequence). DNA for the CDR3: TGTGCCAGCAGCTCGACCCGGGACAGACCCCAAGAGACCCAGTACTTC. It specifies CASSSTRDRPQETQYF.

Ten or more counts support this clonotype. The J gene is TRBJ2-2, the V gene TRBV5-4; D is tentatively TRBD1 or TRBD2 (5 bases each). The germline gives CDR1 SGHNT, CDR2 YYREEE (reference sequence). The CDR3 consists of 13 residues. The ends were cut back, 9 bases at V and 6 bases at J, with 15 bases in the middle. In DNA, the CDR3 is TGTGCCACCACCGGGGCGCTGGCCGGGGAGCTGTTTTTT. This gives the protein CATTGALAGELFF.

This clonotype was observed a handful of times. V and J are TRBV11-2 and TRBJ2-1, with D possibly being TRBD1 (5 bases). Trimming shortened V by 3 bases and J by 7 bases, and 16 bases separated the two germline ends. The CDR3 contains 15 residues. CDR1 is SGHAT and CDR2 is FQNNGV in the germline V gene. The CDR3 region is CASSLARGLGNEQFF. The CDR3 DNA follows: TGTGCCAGCAGCTTGGCTAGGGGCCTAGGGAATGAGCAGTTCTTC.

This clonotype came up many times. CDR3 DNA: TGTGCCAGCAGCTTAGGACGCCTCACAGGAAACACCATATATTTT. It encodes CASSLGRLTGNTIYF. J is TRBJ1-3 and V is TRBV7-9; D gene unclear. CDR1 and CDR2 from the germline V gene are SEHNR and FQNEAQ (reference sequence). V shed 1 base and J shed 4 bases, with 11 bases lying between them. CDR3 length: 15 residues.

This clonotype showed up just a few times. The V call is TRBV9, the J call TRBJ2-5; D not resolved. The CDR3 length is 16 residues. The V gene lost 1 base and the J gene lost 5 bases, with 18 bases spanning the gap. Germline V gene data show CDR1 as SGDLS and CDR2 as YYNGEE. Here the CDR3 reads CASSVQAATPLETQYF. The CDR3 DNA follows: TGTGCCAGCAGCGTACAGGCAGCGACCCCCCTCGAGACCCAGTACTTC.

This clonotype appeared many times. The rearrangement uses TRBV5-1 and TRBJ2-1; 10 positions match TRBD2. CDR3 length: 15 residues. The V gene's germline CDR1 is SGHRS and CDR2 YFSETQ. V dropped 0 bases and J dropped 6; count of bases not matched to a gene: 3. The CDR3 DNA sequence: TGCGCCAGCAGCTTGGTAGCGGGGGGCCGCAATGAGCAGTTCTTC. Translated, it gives CASSLVAGGRNEQFF.

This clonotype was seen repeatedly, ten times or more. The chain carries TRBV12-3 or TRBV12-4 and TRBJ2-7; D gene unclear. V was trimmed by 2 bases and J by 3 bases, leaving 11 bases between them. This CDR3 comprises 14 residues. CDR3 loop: CASSLRLGGYEQYF. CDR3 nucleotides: TGTGCCAGCAGTTTAAGGCTCGGCGGCTACGAGCAGTACTTC.

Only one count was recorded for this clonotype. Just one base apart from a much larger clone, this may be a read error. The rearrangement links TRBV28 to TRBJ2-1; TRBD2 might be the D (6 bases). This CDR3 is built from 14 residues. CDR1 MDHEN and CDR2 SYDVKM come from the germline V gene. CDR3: CASCLLAGNNEQFF. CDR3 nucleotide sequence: TGTGCCAGCTGTTTATTGGCGGGAAACAATGAGCAGTTCTTC.

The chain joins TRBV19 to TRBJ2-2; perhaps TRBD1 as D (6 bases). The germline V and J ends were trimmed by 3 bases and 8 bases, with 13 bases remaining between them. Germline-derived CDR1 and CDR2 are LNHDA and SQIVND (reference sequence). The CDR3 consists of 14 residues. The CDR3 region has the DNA TGTGCCAGTAGTATTCCCCAGGGGAGAGGGGAGCTGTTTTTT. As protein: CASSIPQGRGELFF.

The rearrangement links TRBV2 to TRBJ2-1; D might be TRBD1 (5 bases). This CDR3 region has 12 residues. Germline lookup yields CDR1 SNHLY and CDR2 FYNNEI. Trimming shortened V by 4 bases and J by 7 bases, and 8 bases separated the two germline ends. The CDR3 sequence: CASSGTRNEQFF. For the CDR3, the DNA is TGTGCCAGCAGTGGGACAAGGAATGAGCAGTTCTTC.

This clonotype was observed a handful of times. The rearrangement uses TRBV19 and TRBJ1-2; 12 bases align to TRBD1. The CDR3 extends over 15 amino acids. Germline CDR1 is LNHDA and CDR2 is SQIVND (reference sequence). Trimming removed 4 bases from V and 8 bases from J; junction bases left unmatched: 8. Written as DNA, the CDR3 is TGTGCCAGTAGTACTACGGGGACAGGGGGCGTCGGCTACACCTTC. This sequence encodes CASSTTGTGGVGYTF.

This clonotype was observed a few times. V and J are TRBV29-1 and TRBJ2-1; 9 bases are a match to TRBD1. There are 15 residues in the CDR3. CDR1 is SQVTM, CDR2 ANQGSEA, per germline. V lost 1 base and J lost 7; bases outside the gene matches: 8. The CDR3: CSVEGSRDRENEQFF. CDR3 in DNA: TGCAGCGTTGAAGGTTCCCGGGACAGGGAGAATGAGCAGTTCTTC.

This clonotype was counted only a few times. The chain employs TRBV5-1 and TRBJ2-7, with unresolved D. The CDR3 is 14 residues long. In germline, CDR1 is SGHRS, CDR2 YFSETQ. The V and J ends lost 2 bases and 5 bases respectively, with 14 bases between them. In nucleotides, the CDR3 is TGCGCCAGCAGCTTAATGCCCGGCACCAACGAGCAGTACTTC. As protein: CASSLMPGTNEQYF.

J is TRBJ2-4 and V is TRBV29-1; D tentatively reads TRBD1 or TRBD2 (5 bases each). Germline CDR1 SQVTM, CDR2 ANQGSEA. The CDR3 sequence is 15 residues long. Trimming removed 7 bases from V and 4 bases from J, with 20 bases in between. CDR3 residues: CSAGPRDGPKNIQYF. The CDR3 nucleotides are TGCAGCGCTGGGCCCAGGGACGGACCGAAAAACATTCAGTACTTC.

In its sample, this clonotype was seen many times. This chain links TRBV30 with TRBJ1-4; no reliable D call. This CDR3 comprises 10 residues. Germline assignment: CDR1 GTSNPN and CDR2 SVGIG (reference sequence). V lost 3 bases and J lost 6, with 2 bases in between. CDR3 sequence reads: CAWRDEKLFF. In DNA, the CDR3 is TGTGCCTGGAGGGATGAAAAACTGTTTTTT.

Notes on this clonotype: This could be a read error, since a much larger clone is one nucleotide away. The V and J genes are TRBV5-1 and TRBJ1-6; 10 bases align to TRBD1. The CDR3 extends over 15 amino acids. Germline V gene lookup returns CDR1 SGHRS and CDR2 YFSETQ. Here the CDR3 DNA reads TGCGTCAGCAGCTTGGAAGGGACAGGGGATTCACCCCTCCACTTT. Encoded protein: CVSSLEGTGDSPLHF.

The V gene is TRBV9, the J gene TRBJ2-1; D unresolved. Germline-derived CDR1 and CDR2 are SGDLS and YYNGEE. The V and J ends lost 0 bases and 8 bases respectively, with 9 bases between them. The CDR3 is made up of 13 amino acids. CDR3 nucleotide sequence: TGTGCCAGCAGCGTAGGTTTAAGGGATGAGCAGTTCTTC. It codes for CASSVGLRDEQFF.

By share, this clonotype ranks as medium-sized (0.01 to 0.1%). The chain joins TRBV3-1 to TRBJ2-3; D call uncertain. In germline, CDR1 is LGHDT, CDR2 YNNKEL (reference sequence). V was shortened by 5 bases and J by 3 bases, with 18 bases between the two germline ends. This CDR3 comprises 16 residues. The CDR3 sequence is CASSTNGLVGTDTQYF. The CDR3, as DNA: TGTGCCAGCAGCACAAATGGTCTGGTCGGAACAGATACGCAGTATTTT.

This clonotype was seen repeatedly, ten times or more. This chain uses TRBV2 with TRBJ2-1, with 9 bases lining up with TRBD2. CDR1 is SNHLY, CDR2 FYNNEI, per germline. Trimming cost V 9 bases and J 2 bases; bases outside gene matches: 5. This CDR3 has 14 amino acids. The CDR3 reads CARDSGGPYNEQFF. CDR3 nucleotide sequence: TGTGCCAGAGATAGCGGGGGCCCCTACAATGAGCAGTTCTTC. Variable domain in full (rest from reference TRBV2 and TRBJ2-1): EPEVTQTPSHQVTQMGQEVILRCVPISNHLYFYWYRQILGQKVEFLVSFYNNEISEKSEIFDDQFSVERPDGSNFTLKIRSTKLEDSAMYFCARDSGGPYNEQFFGPGTRLTVL.

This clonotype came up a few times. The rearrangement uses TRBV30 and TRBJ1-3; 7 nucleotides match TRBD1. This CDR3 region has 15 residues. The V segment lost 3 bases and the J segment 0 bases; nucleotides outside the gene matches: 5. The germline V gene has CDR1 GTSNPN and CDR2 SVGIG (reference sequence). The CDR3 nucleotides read TGTGCCTGGAGAAAAGACAGGGTCTCTGGAAACACCATATATTTT. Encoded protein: CAWRKDRVSGNTIYF.

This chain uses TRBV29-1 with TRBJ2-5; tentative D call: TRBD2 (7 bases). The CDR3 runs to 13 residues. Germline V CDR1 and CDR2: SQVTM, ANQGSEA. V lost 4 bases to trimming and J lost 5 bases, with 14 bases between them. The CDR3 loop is CSVVRGAGETQYF. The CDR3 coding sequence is TGCAGCGTTGTACGGGGGGCGGGTGAGACCCAGTACTTC.

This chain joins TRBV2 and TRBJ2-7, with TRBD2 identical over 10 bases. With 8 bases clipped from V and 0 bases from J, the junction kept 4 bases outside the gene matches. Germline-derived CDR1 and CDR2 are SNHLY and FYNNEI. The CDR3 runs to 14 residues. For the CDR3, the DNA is TGTGCCAGCTTACTAGCGGGGTCCTCCTACGAGCAGTACTTC. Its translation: CASLLAGSSYEQYF.

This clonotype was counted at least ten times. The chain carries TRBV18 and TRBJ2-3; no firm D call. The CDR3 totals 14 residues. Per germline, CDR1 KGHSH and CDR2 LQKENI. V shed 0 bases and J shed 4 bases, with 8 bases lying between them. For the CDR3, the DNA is TGTGCCAGCTCACCACCTCCTGTTGCAGATACGCAGTATTTT. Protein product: CASSPPPVADTQYF.

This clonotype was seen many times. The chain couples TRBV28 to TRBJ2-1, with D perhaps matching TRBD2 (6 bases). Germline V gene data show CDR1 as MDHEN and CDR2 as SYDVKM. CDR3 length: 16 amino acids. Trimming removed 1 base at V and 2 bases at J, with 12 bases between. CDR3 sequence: CASSLFVSGAYNEQFF. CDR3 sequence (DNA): TGTGCCAGCAGTTTATTCGTTTCGGGGGCCTACAATGAGCAGTTCTTC.

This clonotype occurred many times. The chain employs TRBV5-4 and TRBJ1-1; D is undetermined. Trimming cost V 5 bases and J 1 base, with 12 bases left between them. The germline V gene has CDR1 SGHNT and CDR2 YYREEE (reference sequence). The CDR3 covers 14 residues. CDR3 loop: CASSTAQQNTEAFF. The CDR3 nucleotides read TGTGCCAGCAGTACGGCCCAGCAGAACACTGAAGCTTTCTTT.

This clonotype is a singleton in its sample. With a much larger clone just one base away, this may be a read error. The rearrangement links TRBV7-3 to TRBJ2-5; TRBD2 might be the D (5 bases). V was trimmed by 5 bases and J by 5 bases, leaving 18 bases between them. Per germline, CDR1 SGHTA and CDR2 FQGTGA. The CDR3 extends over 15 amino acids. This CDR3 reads CASSLGSSARETQYF. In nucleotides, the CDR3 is TGTGCCAGCAGCCTAGGGAGTAGCGCCAGGGAGACCCAGTACTTC.

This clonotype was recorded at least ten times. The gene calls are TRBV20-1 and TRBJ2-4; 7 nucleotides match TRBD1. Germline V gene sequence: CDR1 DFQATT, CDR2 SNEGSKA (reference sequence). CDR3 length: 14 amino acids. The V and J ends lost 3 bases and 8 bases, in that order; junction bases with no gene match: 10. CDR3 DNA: TGCAGTGCTAGCCTTGAGGGGGCGCGGGACATTCAGTACTTC. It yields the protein CSASLEGARDIQYF.